The 14 T cell receptor beta chains below were found in one sample sequenced in a study of CD8 T cells in Susac syndrome. A quantity of about 0.5 to 1 ug RNA underwent reverse transcription using random hexamers. One entry per CDR3 protein, called by TCRdb with MiXCR from the immunoSEQ multiplex PCR reads. The profile covers about 440,000 distinct CDR3 sequences, with approximately 85% appearing a single time and approximately 0.12% taken by the ten largest. Sequenced: CD8+ T cells from PBMCs. The receptors stem from a human donor with multiple sclerosis.

This clonotype was seen just once. CDR3 nucleotide sequence: TGTGCCAGCAGCGACTACAGGGCCGAGCAGTACTTC. Protein product: CASSDYRAEQYF. This rearrangement joins TRBV27 to TRBJ2-7, with D tentatively TRBD1 (6 bases). The ends were cut back, 6 bases at V and 6 bases at J, with 12 bases in the middle. The germline CDR1 and CDR2 sequences are MNHEY and SMNVEV (reference sequence). The CDR3 spans 12 residues.

J is TRBJ2-1 and V is TRBV12-2; the table's D gene call, TRBD2, was not cross checked with the DNA. TRBV12-2 is marked as a pseudogene. The CDR3 totals 19 residues. The CDR3 here is CASRLASFSGASSYNEQFF. CDR3 DNA sequence: TGTGCAAGTCGCTTAGCATCATTTAGCGGTGCCAGCTCCTACAATGAGCAGTTCTTC.

The chain carries TRBV4-1 and TRBJ2-2; TRBD1 might be the D (6 bases). Germline assignment: CDR1 MGHRA and CDR2 YSYEKL. Trimming took off 4 bases at V and 0 bases at J, with 9 bases between the two ends. CDR3 size: 15 residues. The CDR3 reads CASSPGETNTGELFF. Here the CDR3 DNA reads TGCGCCAGCAGCCCAGGGGAGACGAACACCGGGGAGCTGTTTTTT.

The J gene is TRBJ1-6, the V gene TRBV27; D may be TRBD1 (5 bases). The CDR3 sequence is 14 residues long. Germline assignment: CDR1 MNHEY and CDR2 SMNVEV (reference sequence). V shed 6 bases and J shed 4 bases, with 10 bases lying between them. The CDR3 sequence is CASSPGGYNSPLHF. Here the CDR3 DNA reads TGTGCCAGCAGCCCCGGGGGATATAATTCACCCCTCCACTTT.

The V and J genes are TRBV5-1 and TRBJ1-1, with 8 bases identical to TRBD1. The CDR3 totals 17 residues. With 4 bases clipped from V and 0 bases from J, the junction kept 11 bases outside the gene matches. Looked up from germline, CDR1 is SGHRS and CDR2 is YFSETQ. This CDR3 is CASSRRGQGAMNTEAFF. CDR3 nucleotide sequence: TGCGCCAGCAGCCGGCGAGGCCAGGGGGCGATGAACACTGAAGCTTTCTTT.

V usage is TRBV27 and J usage is TRBJ1-5; tentatively, D is TRBD1 (5 bases). With 5 bases removed from V and 9 bases from J, the gap between germline ends came to 14 bases. The CDR3 is 13 residues long. In germline, CDR1 is MNHEY, CDR2 SMNVEV (reference sequence). This chain's CDR3 is CASSPLRGGPQHF. CDR3 nucleotides: TGTGCCAGCAGTCCCCTTAGGGGAGGGCCCCAGCATTTT.

V and J are TRBV27 and TRBJ2-7; 7 bases are shared with TRBD1. This CDR3 spans 13 amino acids. The ends lost 6 bases at V and 3 bases at J; junction bases unmatched: 5. In germline, CDR1 is MNHEY, CDR2 SMNVEV (reference sequence). In nucleotides, the CDR3 is TGTGCCAGCAGGGGACAGCCAAGCTACGAGCAGTACTTC. Residues: CASRGQPSYEQYF.

This chain's CDR3 is CASSLSGQGARGNSGNTIYF. The CDR3 DNA reads TGTGCCAGCAGTTTATCGGGACAGGGGGCGCGAGGAAACTCTGGAAACACCATATATTTT. This chain connects TRBV27 to TRBJ1-3, with 12 bases that match TRBD1. Germline V CDR1 and CDR2: MNHEY, SMNVEV (reference sequence). J was trimmed by 0 bases and V by 0 bases; bases with no gene match: 9. CDR3 length: 20 residues.

The chain is built from TRBV30 and TRBJ2-7; 9 bases map to TRBD1. The germline gives CDR1 GTSNPN, CDR2 SVGIG (reference sequence). This CDR3 contains 14 residues. V lost 2 bases, J lost 9 bases, and 11 bases stayed unmatched. CDR3 protein: CAWSWTGETTGQYF. CDR3 nucleotides: TGTGCCTGGAGTTGGACAGGGGAAACCACGGGGCAGTACTTC.

The V gene is TRBV10-2, the J gene TRBJ1-5; 9 nucleotides align to TRBD1. Looked up from germline, CDR1 is WSHSY and CDR2 is SAAADI. This CDR3 is built from 19 residues. The V and J ends lost 5 bases and 5 bases, in that order; junction bases with no gene match: 19. The CDR3 region has the DNA TGCGCCAGCAGTACAGGGGGCATCTTGTCCCTAGGGGGTTATCAGCCCCAGCATTTT. Its protein product is CASSTGGILSLGGYQPQHF.

The genes are TRBV4-1 and TRBJ2-1, with D perhaps TRBD2 (5 bases). The germline V and J ends were trimmed by 0 bases and 2 bases, with 11 bases remaining between them. CDR3 length: 16 residues. Germline CDR1 MGHRA, CDR2 YSYEKL. CDR3 coding DNA: TGCGCCAGCAGCCAAGAACGACGGGATGCCTACAATGAGCAGTTCTTC. Translation: CASSQERRDAYNEQFF.

This chain uses TRBV27 with TRBJ2-4; D is uncertain. Trimming stripped 2 bases from V and 2 bases from J, with 10 bases between. The CDR3 is 15 amino acids. The germline V gene encodes CDR1 MNHEY and CDR2 SMNVEV (reference sequence). The DNA of the CDR3 is TGTGCCAGCAGTTTAATGGCAGAAACCAAAAACATTCAGTACTTC. Its protein product is CASSLMAETKNIQYF.

The chain uses TRBV7-9 and TRBJ1-1, with D possibly TRBD1 on 6 matching bases. This CDR3 contains 15 residues. V lost 1 base and J 7 bases, leaving 16 bases between the germline ends. The germline gives CDR1 SEHNR, CDR2 FQNEAQ (reference sequence). CDR3 sequence: CASSLGVGTSIEAFF. The CDR3 DNA reads TGTGCCAGCAGCTTAGGAGTCGGGACATCTATTGAAGCTTTCTTT.

The V gene is TRBV3-1, the J gene TRBJ1-1; D is possibly TRBD1 (6 bases). The CDR3 length is 16 residues. V was cut by 0 bases and J by 0 bases, with 11 bases left in between. From germline, CDR1 is LGHDT and CDR2 YNNKEL (reference sequence). As DNA, the CDR3 is TGTGCCAGCAGCCAAGATTTGAGACAGGTGAACACTGAAGCTTTCTTT. It encodes CASSQDLRQVNTEAFF.